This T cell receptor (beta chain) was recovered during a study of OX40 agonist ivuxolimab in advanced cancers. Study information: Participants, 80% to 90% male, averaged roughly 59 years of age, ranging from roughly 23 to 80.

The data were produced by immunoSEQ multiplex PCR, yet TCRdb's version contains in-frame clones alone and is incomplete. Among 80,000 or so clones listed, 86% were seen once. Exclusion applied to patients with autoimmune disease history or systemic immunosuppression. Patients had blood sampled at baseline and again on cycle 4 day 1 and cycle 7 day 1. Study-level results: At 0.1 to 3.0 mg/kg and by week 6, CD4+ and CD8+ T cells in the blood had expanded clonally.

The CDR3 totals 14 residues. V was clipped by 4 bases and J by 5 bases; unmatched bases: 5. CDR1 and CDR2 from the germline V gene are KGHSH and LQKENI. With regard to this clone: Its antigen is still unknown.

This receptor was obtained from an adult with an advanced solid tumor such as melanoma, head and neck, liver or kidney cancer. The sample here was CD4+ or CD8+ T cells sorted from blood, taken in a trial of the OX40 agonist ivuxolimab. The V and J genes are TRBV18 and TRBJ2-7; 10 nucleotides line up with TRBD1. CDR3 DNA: TGTGCCAGCTCACACCCGACAGGGGGCAACGAGCAGTACTTC. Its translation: CASSHPTGGNEQYF.